These 10 T cell receptor beta chains originate from one sample sequenced in a study of vaccination effects on CD4 cells after COVID-19. Libraries were prepared by immunoSEQ multiplex PCR; TCRdb keeps only in-frame clonotypes and omits some of them. The sample yields about 21,000 clones, around 72% seen once. The ViraFEST assay expanded antigen-specific CD4+ T cells with viral peptide pools before sequencing. Researchers isolated CD4+ T cells once 9 to 11 days of culture had elapsed. Recipients of the vaccine had no prior SARS-CoV-2 infection and negative nucleocapsid antibodies. These receptors have no identified antigens. Sequencing was performed on CD4+ T cells from PBMCs cultured with HCoV-NL63 spike peptides, taken before COVID-19 vaccination. The receptors derive from a human donor who received a COVID-19 vaccine.

This clone was seen a few times. This chain connects TRBV10-3 to TRBJ2-7, with TRBD1 identical over 7 bases. Unmatched junction bases numbered 2, after V lost 6 bases and J lost 3 bases. CDR3 length: 12 amino acids. Germline values: CDR1 ENHRY, CDR2 SYGVKD. This chain's CDR3 is CAIRDRNYEQYF. The CDR3 nucleotides are TGTGCCATCAGGGACAGGAACTACGAGCAGTACTTC.

The J gene is TRBJ2-5, the V gene TRBV5-1, with D unclear. Germline CDR1 reads SGHRS; CDR2 reads YFSETQ. Trimming left V 0 bases short and J 1 base short, with 4 bases between. The CDR3 is 13 amino acids. CDR3 loop: CASSLDTQETQYF. CDR3 in DNA: TGCGCCAGCAGCTTGGACACCCAAGAGACCCAGTACTTC.

The table lists this clone with a count of one. This rearrangement joins TRBV5-6 to TRBJ1-4; D may be TRBD1 (5 bases). The CDR3 has 16 residues. V was shortened by 2 bases and J by 7 bases, with 18 bases between the two germline ends. CDR1 and CDR2 (germline): SGHDT, YYEEEE. In DNA, the CDR3 is TGTGCCAGCAGCTTTGGTTTTTCCGGGACGGGTGAAAAACTGTTTTTT. Translation gives CASSFGFSGTGEKLFF.

This rearrangement joins TRBV10-3 to TRBJ2-7; the match to TRBD1 covers 9 bases. The CDR3 loop spans 12 amino acids. Germline-derived CDR1 and CDR2 are ENHRY and SYGVKD. Germline trimming cut 6 bases from V and 6 bases from J; bases unmatched to any gene: 3. For the CDR3, the DNA is TGTGCCATCAGCCCGGACAGGGGCGAGCAGTACTTC. It translates to CAISPDRGEQYF.

The chain uses TRBV30 and TRBJ2-2; 10 positions agree with TRBD1. Unmatched junction bases numbered 7, after V lost 5 bases and J lost 7 bases. The CDR3 runs to 14 residues. Looked up from germline, CDR1 is GTSNPN and CDR2 is SVGIG (reference sequence). The CDR3: CAWCRDRGGGELFF. The CDR3 region has the DNA TGTGCCTGGTGCCGGGACAGGGGTGGCGGGGAGCTGTTTTTT.

J is TRBJ1-2 and V is TRBV9; the D is unclear. With 7 bases removed from V and 6 bases from J, the gap between germline ends came to 19 bases. This CDR3 is built from 14 residues. From germline, CDR1 is SGDLS and CDR2 YYNGEE. The CDR3: CASARGRSQDGYTF. For the CDR3, the DNA is TGTGCCAGCGCCCGAGGCAGGAGTCAGGATGGCTACACCTTC.

This clone showed up just a few times. The chain combines TRBV7-9 with TRBJ1-2; TRBD1 matches at 10 bases. Per the germline V gene, CDR1 is SEHNR and CDR2 is FQNEAQ (reference sequence). CDR3 length: 13 amino acids. The V and J ends lost 5 bases and 6 bases, in that order; junction bases with no gene match: 3. DNA of the CDR3: TGTGCCAGCAGCCTAGGGACAGGGGATGGCTACACCTTC. Its translation is CASSLGTGDGYTF.

In its sample, this clone was seen once. The chain employs TRBV12-3 or TRBV12-4 and TRBJ2-2; D may be TRBD2 (6 bases). CDR3 length: 13 amino acids. Trimming took off 8 bases at V and 4 bases at J, with 11 bases between the two ends. The CDR3 region is CASCPGGTGELFF. CDR3 bases: TGTGCCAGCTGCCCCGGGGGCACCGGGGAGCTGTTTTTT.

This clone is a singleton in its sample. The chain employs TRBV12-3 or TRBV12-4 and TRBJ1-1; D gene uncertain. This CDR3 comprises 13 residues. With 2 bases removed from V and 2 bases from J, the gap between germline ends came to 6 bases. Here the CDR3 DNA reads TGTGCCAGCAGTTTAAGATCAAACACTGAAGCTTTCTTT. Protein: CASSLRSNTEAFF.

This chain uses TRBV9 with TRBJ2-7, with TRBD1 matching 9 bases. There are 14 residues in the CDR3. Per germline, CDR1 SGDLS and CDR2 YYNGEE. The V gene end was trimmed by 4 bases and the J gene end by 3 bases; junction bases not matched to a gene: 5. Written as DNA, the CDR3 is TGTGCCAGCAGCCTAGGACAGGGGATCTACGAGCAGTACTTC. This translates into CASSLGQGIYEQYF.